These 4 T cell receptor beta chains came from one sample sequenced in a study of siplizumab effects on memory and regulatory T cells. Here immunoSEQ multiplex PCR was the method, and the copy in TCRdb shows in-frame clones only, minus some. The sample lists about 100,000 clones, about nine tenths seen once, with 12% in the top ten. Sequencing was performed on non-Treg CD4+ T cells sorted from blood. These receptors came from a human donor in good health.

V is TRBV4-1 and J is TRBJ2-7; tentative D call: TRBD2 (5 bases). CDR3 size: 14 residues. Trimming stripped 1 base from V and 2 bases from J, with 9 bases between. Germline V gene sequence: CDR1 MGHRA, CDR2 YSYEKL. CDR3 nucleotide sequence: TGCGCCAGCAGCCAAGGGAGGTCTACCTACGAGCAGTACTTC. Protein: CASSQGRSTYEQYF.

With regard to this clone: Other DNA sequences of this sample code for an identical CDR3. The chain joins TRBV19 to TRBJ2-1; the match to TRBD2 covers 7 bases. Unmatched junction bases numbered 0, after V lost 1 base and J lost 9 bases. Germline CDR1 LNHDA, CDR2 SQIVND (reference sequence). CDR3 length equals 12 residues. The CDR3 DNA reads TGTGCCAGTAGTATAGCGGGGGGTGAGCAGTTCTTC. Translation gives CASSIAGGEQFF.

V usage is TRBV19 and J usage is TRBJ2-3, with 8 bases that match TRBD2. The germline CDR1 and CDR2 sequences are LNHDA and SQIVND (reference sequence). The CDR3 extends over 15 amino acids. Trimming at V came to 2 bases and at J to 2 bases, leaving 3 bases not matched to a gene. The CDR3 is CASSILAGNTDTQYF. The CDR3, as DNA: TGTGCCAGTAGTATATTAGCGGGAAACACAGATACGCAGTATTTT.

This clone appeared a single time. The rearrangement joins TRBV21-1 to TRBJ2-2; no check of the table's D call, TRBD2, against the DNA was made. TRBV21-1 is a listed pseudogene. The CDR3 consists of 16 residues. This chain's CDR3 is CASSPPLSGRDGELFF. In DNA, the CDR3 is TGTGCCAGCAGTCCTCCCCTTAGCGGGAGGGACGGGGAGCTGTTTTTT.